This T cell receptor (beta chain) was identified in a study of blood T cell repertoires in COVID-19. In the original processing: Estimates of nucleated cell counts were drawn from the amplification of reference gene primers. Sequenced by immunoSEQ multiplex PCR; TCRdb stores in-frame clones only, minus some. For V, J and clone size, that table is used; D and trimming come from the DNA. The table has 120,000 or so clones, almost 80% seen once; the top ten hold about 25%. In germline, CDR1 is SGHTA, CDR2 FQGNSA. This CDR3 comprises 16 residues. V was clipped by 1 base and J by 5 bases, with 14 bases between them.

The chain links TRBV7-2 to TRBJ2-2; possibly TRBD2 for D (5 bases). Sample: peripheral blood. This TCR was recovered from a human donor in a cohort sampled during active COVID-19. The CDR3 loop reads CASSLGSGNPTGELFF. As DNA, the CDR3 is TGTGCCAGCAGCTTAGGATCCGGGAACCCAACCGGGGAGCTGTTTTTT.